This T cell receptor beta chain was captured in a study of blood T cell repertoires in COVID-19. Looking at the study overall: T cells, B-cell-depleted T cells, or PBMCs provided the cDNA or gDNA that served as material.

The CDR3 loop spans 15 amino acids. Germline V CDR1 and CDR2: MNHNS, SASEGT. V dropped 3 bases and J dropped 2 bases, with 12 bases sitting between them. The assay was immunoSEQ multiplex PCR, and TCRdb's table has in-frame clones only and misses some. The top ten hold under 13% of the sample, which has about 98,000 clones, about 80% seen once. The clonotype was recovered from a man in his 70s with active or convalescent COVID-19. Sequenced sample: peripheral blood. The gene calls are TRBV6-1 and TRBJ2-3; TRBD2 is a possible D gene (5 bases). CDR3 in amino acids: CASSEPSLPTDTQYF. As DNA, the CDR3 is TGTGCCAGCAGTGAGCCTAGCCTTCCCACAGATACGCAGTATTTT.